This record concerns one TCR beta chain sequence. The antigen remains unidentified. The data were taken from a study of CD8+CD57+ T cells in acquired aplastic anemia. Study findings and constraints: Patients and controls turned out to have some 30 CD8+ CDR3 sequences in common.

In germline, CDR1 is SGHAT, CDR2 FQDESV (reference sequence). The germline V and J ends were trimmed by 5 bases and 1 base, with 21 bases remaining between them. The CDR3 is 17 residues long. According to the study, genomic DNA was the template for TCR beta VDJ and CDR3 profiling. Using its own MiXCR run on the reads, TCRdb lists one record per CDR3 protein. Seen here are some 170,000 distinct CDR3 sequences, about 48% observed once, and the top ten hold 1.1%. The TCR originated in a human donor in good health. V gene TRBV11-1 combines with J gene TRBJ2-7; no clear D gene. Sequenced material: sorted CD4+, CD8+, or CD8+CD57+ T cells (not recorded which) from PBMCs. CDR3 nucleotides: TGTGCCAGCAGCCCTCATCCCCTCTCGACTGCATCCTACGAGCAGTACTTC. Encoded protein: CASSPHPLSTASYEQYF. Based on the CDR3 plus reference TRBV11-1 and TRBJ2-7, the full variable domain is EAEVAQSPRYKITEKSQAVAFWCDPISGHATLYWYRQILGQGPELLVQFQDESVVDDSQLPKDRFSAERLKGVDSTLKIQPAELGDSAMYLCASSPHPLSTASYEQYFGPGTRLTVT.